Following are 8 T cell receptor beta chains from one sample sequenced in a study of T cell changes during pregnancy in multiple sclerosis. Measured with immunoSEQ multiplex PCR; TCRdb has only the in-frame clones, and not every one. Among around 40,000 clones listed, 90% to 95% were seen once. Specimen: CD8+ T cells from peripheral blood mononuclear cells, collected in the second trimester of pregnancy. The receptor source for this set is a female donor with multiple sclerosis, enrolled in a pregnancy study.

The V gene is TRBV7-9, the J gene TRBJ1-2; TRBD1 agrees at 8 bases. Germline values: CDR1 SEHNR, CDR2 FQNEAQ (reference sequence). The CDR3 spans 13 residues. The junction had 8 bases not matched to a gene; V was cut back by 6 bases and J by 8 bases. CDR3 coding DNA: TGTGCCAGCAGGGACAGGGCGGGAGGGGGCTACACCTTC. Its translation: CASRDRAGGGYTF.

The genes are TRBV19 and TRBJ2-4; TRBD1 is a possible D gene (5 bases). Trimming pared 5 bases from V and 7 bases from J, leaving 15 bases between. Germline CDR1 and CDR2: LNHDA and SQIVND (reference sequence). This CDR3 has 14 amino acids. The CDR3, as DNA: TGTGCCAGTAGTCTGGGGCATACAAGGAACATTCAGTACTTC. Its translation: CASSLGHTRNIQYF.

The rearrangement links TRBV27 to TRBJ1-5, with 9 bases that match TRBD1. The CDR3 spans 15 residues. Germline V gene lookup returns CDR1 MNHEY and CDR2 SMNVEV (reference sequence). V gave up 6 bases and J gave up 1 base; unmatched junction bases: 4. The CDR3 loop is CASSPGQGSNQPQHF. Here the CDR3 DNA reads TGTGCCAGCAGCCCGGGACAGGGAAGCAATCAGCCCCAGCATTTT.

The rearrangement joins TRBV11-2 to TRBJ1-2; no reliable D call. V was shortened by 1 base and J by 3 bases, with 12 bases between the two germline ends. Germline values: CDR1 SGHAT, CDR2 FQNNGV. The CDR3 totals 15 residues. Here the CDR3 DNA reads TGTGCCAGCAGCTTAGGGGGATCGGGATACTATGGCTACACCTTC. This encodes CASSLGGSGYYGYTF.

The chain uses TRBV7-9 and TRBJ1-1; D gene ambiguous. Germline-derived CDR1 and CDR2 are SEHNR and FQNEAQ (reference sequence). The CDR3 is 15 residues long. Trimming took off 1 base at V and 5 bases at J, with 14 bases between the two ends. The CDR3: CASSLVAAKDTEAFF. The CDR3 DNA sequence: TGTGCCAGCAGCTTAGTAGCGGCTAAGGATACTGAAGCTTTCTTT.

The gene calls are TRBV18 and TRBJ2-7; no firm D call. Trimming left V 6 bases short and J 6 bases short, with 9 bases between. The V gene's germline CDR1 is KGHSH and CDR2 LQKENI. This CDR3 is built from 11 residues. The CDR3 loop is CASSQVGEQYF. The CDR3 region has the DNA TGTGCCAGCTCCCAGGTTGGCGAGCAGTACTTC.

The chain combines TRBV7-2 with TRBJ2-1, with 8 bases aligning to TRBD2. The germline CDR1 and CDR2 sequences are SGHTA and FQGNSA. This CDR3 is 15 amino acids long. Losses at the gene ends were 3 bases for V and 1 base for J; bases not matched to a gene: 2. This CDR3 is CASSFGGGSYNEQFF. The CDR3 DNA reads TGTGCCAGCAGCTTCGGCGGGGGGTCCTACAATGAGCAGTTCTTC.

V is TRBV19 and J is TRBJ1-1; perhaps TRBD1 as D (5 bases). The CDR3 runs 12 residues. In germline, CDR1 is LNHDA, CDR2 SQIVND (reference sequence). Trimming pared 5 bases from V and 6 bases from J, leaving 10 bases between. CDR3 amino acids: CASSWGRAEAFF. CDR3 sequence (DNA): TGTGCCAGTAGTTGGGGCCGGGCTGAAGCTTTCTTT.